This T cell receptor (beta chain) was sequenced during a study of cytomegalovirus exposure and HLA in healthy donors. Study summary: Among the 398 genotyped donors, about 81% were placed in the Caucasian-associated ancestry cluster. General study findings and limits: In an earlier analysis, productive rearrangement rates for most beta V segments clustered near 87% or 30%. In a later analysis, a missense DCLRE1C variant was linked to TCR beta V- and J-gene trimming. Some public TCRs appeared in many individuals, while most sequences were rare.

With 0 bases removed from V and 2 bases from J, the gap between germline ends came to 9 bases. The CDR3 is 15 amino acids. Germline V gene lookup returns CDR1 MNHNY and CDR2 SVGAGI (reference sequence). A multiplex PCR was run with 60 Vbeta primers and 13 Jbeta primers. Method: immunoSEQ multiplex PCR; TCRdb's copy keeps in-frame clones and lacks some. The sample yields fewer than 200,000 clones, about 81% seen once. To note about this clone: What it binds is not known.

This clonotype originated in a woman aged 30 to 39 in good health and CMV-seronegative. The sequencing sample was made of PBMCs. This sequence joins TRBV6-6 and TRBJ2-3; unclear D gene. The DNA of the CDR3 is TGTGCCAGCAGTTACTCGGCCCGTCACACAGATACGCAGTATTTT. Its protein is CASSYSARHTDTQYF.